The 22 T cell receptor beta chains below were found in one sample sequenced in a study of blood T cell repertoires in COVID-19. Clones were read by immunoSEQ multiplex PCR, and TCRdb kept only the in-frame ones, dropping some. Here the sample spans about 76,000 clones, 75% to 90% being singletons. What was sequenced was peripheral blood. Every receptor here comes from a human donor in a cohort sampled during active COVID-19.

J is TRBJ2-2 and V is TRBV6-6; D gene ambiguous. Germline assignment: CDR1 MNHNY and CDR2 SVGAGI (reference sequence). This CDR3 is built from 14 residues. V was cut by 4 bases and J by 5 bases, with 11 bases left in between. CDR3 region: CASSSAQRTGELFF. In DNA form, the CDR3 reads TGTGCCAGCAGTTCCGCTCAGAGGACCGGGGAGCTGTTTTTT.

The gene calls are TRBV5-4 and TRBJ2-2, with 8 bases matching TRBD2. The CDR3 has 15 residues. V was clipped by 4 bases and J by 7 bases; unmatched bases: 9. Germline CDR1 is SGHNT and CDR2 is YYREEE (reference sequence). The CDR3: CASSPGGGQVGELFF. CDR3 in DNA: TGTGCCAGCAGCCCGGGGGGGGGCCAAGTCGGGGAGCTGTTTTTT.

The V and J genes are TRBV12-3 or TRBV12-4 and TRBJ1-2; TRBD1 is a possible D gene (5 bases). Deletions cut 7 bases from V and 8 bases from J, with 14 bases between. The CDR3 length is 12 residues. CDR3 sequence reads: CASNGAPEGYTF. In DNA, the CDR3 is TGTGCCAGCAATGGGGCCCCCGAGGGCTACACCTTC.

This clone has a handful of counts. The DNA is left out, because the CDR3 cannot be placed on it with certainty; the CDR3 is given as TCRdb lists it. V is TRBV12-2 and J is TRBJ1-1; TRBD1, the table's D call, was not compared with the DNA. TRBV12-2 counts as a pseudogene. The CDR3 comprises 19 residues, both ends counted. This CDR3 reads CASRSGVAQGARENTEAFF.

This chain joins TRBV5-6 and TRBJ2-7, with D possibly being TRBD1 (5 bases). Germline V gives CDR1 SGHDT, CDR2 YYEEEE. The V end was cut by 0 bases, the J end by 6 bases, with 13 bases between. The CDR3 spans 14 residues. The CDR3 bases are TGTGCCAGCAGCTTGGGGACACGCACCACCGAGCAGTACTTC. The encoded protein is CASSLGTRTTEQYF.

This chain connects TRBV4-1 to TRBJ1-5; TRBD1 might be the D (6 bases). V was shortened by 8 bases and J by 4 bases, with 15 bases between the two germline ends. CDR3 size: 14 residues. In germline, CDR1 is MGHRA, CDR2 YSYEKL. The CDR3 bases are TGCGCCAGCGGTCAGCAGGGGTCGAATCAGCCCCAGCATTTT. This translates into CASGQQGSNQPQHF.

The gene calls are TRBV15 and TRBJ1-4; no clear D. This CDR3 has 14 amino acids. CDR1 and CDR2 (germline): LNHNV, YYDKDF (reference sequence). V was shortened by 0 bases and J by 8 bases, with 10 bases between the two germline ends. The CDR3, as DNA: TGTGCCACCAGCAGAGATTCGGGAGGGGAAAAACTGTTTTTT. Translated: CATSRDSGGEKLFF.

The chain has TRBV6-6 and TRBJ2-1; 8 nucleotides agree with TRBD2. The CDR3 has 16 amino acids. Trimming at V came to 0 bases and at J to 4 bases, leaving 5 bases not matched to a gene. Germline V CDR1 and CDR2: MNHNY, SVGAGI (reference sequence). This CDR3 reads CASSYSRPGGYNEQFF. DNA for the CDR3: TGTGCCAGCAGTTACTCGAGACCGGGGGGGTACAATGAGCAGTTCTTC.

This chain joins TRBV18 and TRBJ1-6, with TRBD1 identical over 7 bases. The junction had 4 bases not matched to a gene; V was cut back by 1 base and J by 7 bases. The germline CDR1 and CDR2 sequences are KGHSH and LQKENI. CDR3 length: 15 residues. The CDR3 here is CASSPQQGSNSPLHF. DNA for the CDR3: TGTGCCAGCTCACCACAACAGGGGTCAAATTCACCCCTCCACTTT. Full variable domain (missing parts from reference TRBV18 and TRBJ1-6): NAGVMQNPRHLVRRRGQEARLRCSPMKGHSHVYWYRQLPEEGLKFMVYLQKENIIDESGMPKERFSAEFPKEGPSILRIQQVVRGDSAAYFCASSPQQGSNSPLHFGNGTRLTVT.

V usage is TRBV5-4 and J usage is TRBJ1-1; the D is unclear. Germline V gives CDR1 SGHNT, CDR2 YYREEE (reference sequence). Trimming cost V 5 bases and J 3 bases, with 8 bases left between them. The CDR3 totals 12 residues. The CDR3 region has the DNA TGTGCCAGCAGTCTACGGTACACTGAAGCTTTCTTT. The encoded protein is CASSLRYTEAFF.

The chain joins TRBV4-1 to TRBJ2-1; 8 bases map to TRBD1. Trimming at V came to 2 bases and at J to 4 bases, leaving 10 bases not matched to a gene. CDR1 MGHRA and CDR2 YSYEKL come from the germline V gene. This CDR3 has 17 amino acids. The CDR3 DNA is TGCGCCAGCAGCCAACCAGGGGGCGCGGGGCTGTACAATGAGCAGTTCTTC. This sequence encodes CASSQPGGAGLYNEQFF.

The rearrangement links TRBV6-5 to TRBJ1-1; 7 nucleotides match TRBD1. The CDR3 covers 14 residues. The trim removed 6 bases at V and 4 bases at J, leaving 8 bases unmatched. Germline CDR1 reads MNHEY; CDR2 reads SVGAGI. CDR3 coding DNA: TGTGCCAGCAGCTTTGACAGGGTGGGCACTGAAGCTTTCTTT. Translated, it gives CASSFDRVGTEAFF.

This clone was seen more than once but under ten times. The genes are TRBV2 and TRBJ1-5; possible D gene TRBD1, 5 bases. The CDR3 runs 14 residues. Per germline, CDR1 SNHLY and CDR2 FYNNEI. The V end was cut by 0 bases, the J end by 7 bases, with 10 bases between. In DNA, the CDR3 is TGTGCCAGCAGTGAAGCAGGGGCCGGGCAGCCCCAGCATTTT. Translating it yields CASSEAGAGQPQHF. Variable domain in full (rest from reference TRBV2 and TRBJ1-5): EPEVTQTPSHQVTQMGQEVILRCVPISNHLYFYWYRQILGQKVEFLVSFYNNEISEKSEIFDDQFSVERPDGSNFTLKIRSTKLEDSAMYFCASSEAGAGQPQHFGDGTRLSIL.

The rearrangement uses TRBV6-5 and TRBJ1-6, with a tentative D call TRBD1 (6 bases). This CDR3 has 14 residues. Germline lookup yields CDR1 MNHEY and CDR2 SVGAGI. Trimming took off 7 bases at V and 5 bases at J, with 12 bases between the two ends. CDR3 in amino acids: CASTPDRNNSPLHF. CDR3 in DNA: TGTGCCAGCACTCCCGACAGGAATAATTCACCCCTCCACTTT.

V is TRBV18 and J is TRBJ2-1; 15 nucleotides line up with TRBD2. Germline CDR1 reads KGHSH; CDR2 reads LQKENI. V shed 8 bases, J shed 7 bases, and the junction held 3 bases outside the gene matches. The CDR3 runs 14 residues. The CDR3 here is CASRTSGGANEQFF. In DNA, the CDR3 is TGTGCCAGCAGGACTAGCGGGGGGGCTAATGAGCAGTTCTTC.

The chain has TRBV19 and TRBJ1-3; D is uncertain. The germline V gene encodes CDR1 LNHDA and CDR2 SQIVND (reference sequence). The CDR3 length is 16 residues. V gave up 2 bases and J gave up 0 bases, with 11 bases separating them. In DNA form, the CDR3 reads TGTGCCAGTAGTATATGGAACAGCCTCTCTGGAAACACCATATATTTT. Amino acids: CASSIWNSLSGNTIYF.

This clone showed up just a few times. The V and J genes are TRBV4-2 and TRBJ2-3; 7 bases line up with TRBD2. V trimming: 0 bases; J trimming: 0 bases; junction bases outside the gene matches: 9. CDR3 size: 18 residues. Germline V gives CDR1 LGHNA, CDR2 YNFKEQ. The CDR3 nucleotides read TGTGCCAGCAGCCAAGATATGGGACTAAGGGGTAGCACAGATACGCAGTATTTT. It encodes CASSQDMGLRGSTDTQYF.

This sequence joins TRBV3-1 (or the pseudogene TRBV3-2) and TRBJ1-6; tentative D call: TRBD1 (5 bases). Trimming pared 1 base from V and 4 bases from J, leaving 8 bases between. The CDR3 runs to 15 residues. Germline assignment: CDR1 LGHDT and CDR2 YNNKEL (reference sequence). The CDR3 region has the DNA TGTGCCAGCAGCCAAGGACAGTTTTATAATTCACCCCTCCACTTT. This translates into CASSQGQFYNSPLHF.

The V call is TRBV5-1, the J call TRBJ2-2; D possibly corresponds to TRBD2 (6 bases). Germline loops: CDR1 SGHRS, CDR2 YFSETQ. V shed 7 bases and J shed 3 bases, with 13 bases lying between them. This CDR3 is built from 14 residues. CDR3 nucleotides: TGCGCCAGCGGGCTCGGGGGTTACACCGGGGAGCTGTTTTTT. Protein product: CASGLGGYTGELFF.

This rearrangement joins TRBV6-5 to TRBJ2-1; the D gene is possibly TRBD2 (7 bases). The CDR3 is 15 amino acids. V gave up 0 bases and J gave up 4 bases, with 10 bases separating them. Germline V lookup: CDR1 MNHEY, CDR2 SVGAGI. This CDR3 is CASSYSRGAYNEQFF. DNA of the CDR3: TGTGCCAGCAGTTACTCACGGGGGGCTTACAATGAGCAGTTCTTC.

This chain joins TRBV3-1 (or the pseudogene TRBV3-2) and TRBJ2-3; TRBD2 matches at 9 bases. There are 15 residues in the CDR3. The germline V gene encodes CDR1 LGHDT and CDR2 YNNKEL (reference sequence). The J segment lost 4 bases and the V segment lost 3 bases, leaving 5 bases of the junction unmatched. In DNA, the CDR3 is TGTGCCAGCAGCCAGCGCGGGGGGGCTGCAGATACGCAGTATTTT. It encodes CASSQRGGAADTQYF.

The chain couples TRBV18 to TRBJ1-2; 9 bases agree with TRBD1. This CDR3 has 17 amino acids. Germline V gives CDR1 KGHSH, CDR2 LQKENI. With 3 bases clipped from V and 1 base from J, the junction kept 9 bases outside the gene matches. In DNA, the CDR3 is TGTGCCAGCTCACCTCTCGGACAGGGGTGGGGTAACTATGGCTACACCTTC. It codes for CASSPLGQGWGNYGYTF.